The 24 T cell receptor beta chains given below trace back to one sample, sequenced in a study of T cells in Graves' hyperthyroidism and ophthalmopathy. RNA transcripts were the template for amplifying TCR beta CDR3 regions. First-round RT-PCR with HTBI primers amplified the TCR CDR3 region. One entry per CDR3 protein, called by TCRdb with MiXCR from the multiplex PCR reads. The repertoire includes around 700,000 distinct CDR3 sequences, around 40% of them detected once, and less than 40% sits in the top ten. Input material: blood. The receptor source for this set is a middle-aged woman with Graves' hyperthyroidism.

For this clonotype: Possible read error: a much larger clone is one base away. The chain employs TRBV7-6 and TRBJ1-3, with 7 bases that match TRBD1. The CDR3 spans 16 residues. After removal of 5 bases from V and 2 bases from J, the junction contained 9 bases not matched to a gene. The germline V gene encodes CDR1 SGHVS and CDR2 FNYEAQ. The CDR3 is CASSTGQAGTGNTIYF. As DNA, the CDR3 is TGTGCCAGCAGCACTGGACAGGCGGGTACTGGAAACACCATATATTTT.

The chain recombines TRBV29-1 with TRBJ1-5, with D perhaps TRBD1 (5 bases). The CDR3 spans 13 residues. CDR1 is SQVTM, CDR2 ANQGSEA, per germline. V shed 6 bases and J shed 2 bases, with 11 bases lying between them. CDR3 loop: CSVSGAGNQPQHF. The DNA for the CDR3 is TGCAGCGTGTCCGGGGCAGGCAATCAGCCCCAGCATTTT.

This clonotype was detected a few times. The genes are TRBV9 and TRBJ2-7; tentatively, D is TRBD1 (6 bases). V was clipped by 3 bases and J by 5 bases, with 15 bases between them. This CDR3 spans 14 amino acids. CDR1 SGDLS and CDR2 YYNGEE come from the germline V gene. The CDR3 spells CASSGPGHLNEQYF. DNA of the CDR3: TGTGCCAGCAGCGGTCCGGGACATCTCAACGAGCAGTACTTC.

This clonotype was found many times. The V call is TRBV12-3 or TRBV12-4, the J call TRBJ1-5, with TRBD1 matching over 9 bases. V gave up 6 bases and J gave up 5 bases; unmatched junction bases: 5. This CDR3 has 14 residues. DNA for the CDR3: TGTGCCAGCAGGGACAGGGGTGGGGATCAGCCCCAGCATTTT. It translates to CASRDRGGDQPQHF.

In its sample, this clonotype was seen many times. The CDR3, as DNA: TGTGCCAGCAGCTTAGGGCGGGGGACAGGCGGGAGAAAACTGTTTTTT. This encodes CASSLGRGTGGRKLFF. The chain recombines TRBV7-8 with TRBJ1-4, with TRBD1 matching 8 bases. V gave up 1 base and J gave up 10 bases; unmatched junction bases: 11. The CDR3 extends over 16 amino acids. CDR1 and CDR2 from the germline V gene are SGHVS and FQNEAQ.

This clonotype appeared a few times. This chain uses TRBV19 with TRBJ1-2; D gene ambiguous. There are 15 residues in the CDR3. CDR1 is LNHDA, CDR2 SQIVND, per germline (reference sequence). The ends were cut back, 2 bases at V and 4 bases at J, with 14 bases in the middle. Written as DNA, the CDR3 is TGTGCCAGTAGTATAAGGACGGGCCAGAGCTATGGCTACACCTTC. Encoded protein: CASSIRTGQSYGYTF.

This clonotype was observed many times. The rearrangement links TRBV6-2 or TRBV6-3 to TRBJ2-5, with 7 nucleotides matching TRBD1. Germline trimming cut 6 bases from V and 3 bases from J; bases unmatched to any gene: 1. The CDR3 is 12 residues long. CDR1 MNHEY and CDR2 SVGEGT come from the germline V gene. DNA of the CDR3: TGTGCCAGCAGAGACAGGGAAGAGACCCAGTACTTC. Translation: CASRDREETQYF.

Comment on this clonotype: Being one base from a much bigger clone, this may be a read error. The V and J genes are TRBV6-4 and TRBJ1-2; 7 bases map to TRBD1. The length of the CDR3 is 14 residues. Per germline, CDR1 MRHNA and CDR2 SNTAGT. With 6 bases clipped from V and 4 bases from J, the junction kept 8 bases outside the gene matches. The CDR3 loop reads CASSETGNGYGYTF. CDR3 sequence (DNA): TGTGCCAGCAGCGAGACAGGGAACGGCTATGGCTACACCTTC.

Only one count was recorded for this clonotype. The rearrangement links TRBV3-1 to TRBJ1-4; TRBD1 matches 8 bases. Germline values: CDR1 LGHDT, CDR2 YNNKEL (reference sequence). With V trimmed by 7 bases and J by 8 bases, 9 bases remained unmatched. The CDR3 covers 14 residues. For the CDR3, the DNA is TGTGCCAGCACTTCCGGACAGGGAGGCGAAAAACTGTTTTTT. Translation gives CASTSGQGGEKLFF. Filled out from reference TRBV3-1 and TRBJ1-4, the complete variable domain reads DTAVSQTPKYLVTQMGNDKSIKCEQNLGHDTMYWYKQDSKKFLKIMFSYNNKELIINETVPNRFSPKSPDKAHLNLHINSLELGDSAVYFCASTSGQGGEKLFFGSGTQLSVL.

This clonotype was seen a handful of times. The rearrangement uses TRBV6-6 and TRBJ2-5; maybe TRBD1 (7 bases). From germline, CDR1 is MNHNY and CDR2 SVGAGI (reference sequence). The CDR3 runs 14 residues. V lost 5 bases and J lost 9, with 19 bases in between. The CDR3 sequence is CASSDGQDPGAQYF. CDR3 nucleotides: TGTGCCAGCAGTGACGGACAGGACCCGGGGGCCCAGTACTTC.

This clonotype was detected many times. The rearrangement uses TRBV12-3 or TRBV12-4 and TRBJ1-5; the D gene is possibly TRBD1 (5 bases). The V gene lost 7 bases and the J gene lost 0 bases, with 13 bases spanning the gap. This CDR3 contains 15 residues. CDR3 protein: CASKKRGYSNQPQHF. The CDR3, as DNA: TGTGCCAGCAAAAAGAGGGGTTATAGCAATCAGCCCCAGCATTTT.

Ten or more counts support this clonotype. The chain uses TRBV12-3 or TRBV12-4 and TRBJ1-5; weak D call: TRBD1 (5 bases). CDR3 length equals 13 residues. V lost 7 bases, J lost 6 bases, and 13 bases lay in between. This CDR3 is CASTKDGGQPQHF. CDR3 nucleotide sequence: TGTGCCAGCACCAAGGACGGGGGTCAGCCCCAGCATTTT.

The sample holds many counts of this clonotype. The CDR3 reads CASSDRDSTGELFF. For the CDR3, the DNA is TGTGCCAGCAGCGACAGGGACAGCACCGGGGAGCTGTTTTTT. The J gene is TRBJ2-2, the V gene TRBV12-3 or TRBV12-4, with 7 nucleotides matching TRBD1. V lost 6 bases to trimming and J lost 4 bases; unmatched junction nucleotides: 5. This CDR3 contains 14 residues.

V is TRBV20-1 and J is TRBJ1-3, with unresolved D. The length of the CDR3 is 14 residues. The germline V gene has CDR1 DFQATT and CDR2 SNEGSKA (reference sequence). The V gene lost 5 bases and the J gene lost 0 bases, with 11 bases spanning the gap. The chain's CDR3 is CSALTESSGNTIYF. Written as DNA, the CDR3 is TGCAGTGCTCTCACAGAGTCCTCTGGAAACACCATATATTTT.

Many counts were recorded for this clonotype. The chain joins TRBV12-3 or TRBV12-4 to TRBJ1-6, with D unresolved. The ends were cut back, 0 bases at V and 6 bases at J, with 6 bases in the middle. The CDR3 has 14 residues. DNA for the CDR3: TGTGCCAGCAGTTTAGCAGGGCCTAATTCACCCCTCCACTTT. Translating it yields CASSLAGPNSPLHF.

This clonotype was seen a few times. V is TRBV6-1 and J is TRBJ1-2, with 8 bases matching TRBD1. With V trimmed by 5 bases and J by 5 bases, 7 bases remained unmatched. The germline V gene encodes CDR1 MNHNS and CDR2 SASEGT. The CDR3 is 14 amino acids. In DNA form, the CDR3 reads TGTGCCAGCAGTTACTTGGACAGGGCTTATGGCTACACCTTC. Translated: CASSYLDRAYGYTF.

In this sample, this clonotype turned up a few times. The V and J genes are TRBV7-2 and TRBJ1-4; tentative D call: TRBD1 (6 bases). Per the germline V gene, CDR1 is SGHTA and CDR2 is FQGNSA. V lost 4 bases and J 0 bases, leaving 18 bases between the germline ends. The CDR3 runs to 18 residues. The CDR3 nucleotides read TGTGCCAGCAGCTCCATGGACAGAAATAACGCAACTAATGAAAAACTGTTTTTT. It specifies CASSSMDRNNATNEKLFF. Using reference TRBV7-2 and TRBJ1-4 for the parts outside the CDR3, the full variable domain is GAGVSQSPSNKVTEKGKDVELRCDPISGHTALYWYRQSLGQGLEFLIYFQGNSAPDKSGLPSDRFSAERTGGSVSTLTIQRTQQEDSAVYLCASSSMDRNNATNEKLFFGSGTQLSVL.

The genes are TRBV7-2 and TRBJ1-2, with 7 bases fitting TRBD1. The germline V gene encodes CDR1 SGHTA and CDR2 FQGNSA. V lost 3 bases and J lost 0; bases outside the gene matches: 4. The CDR3 runs 15 residues. CDR3 in DNA: TGTGCCAGCAGCTTCAGACAGGGCGCTAACTATGGCTACACCTTC. It is translated as CASSFRQGANYGYTF.

The V and J genes are TRBV5-4 and TRBJ2-5; TRBD1 matches 7 bases. The CDR3 is made up of 15 amino acids. Per germline, CDR1 SGHNT and CDR2 YYREEE (reference sequence). The J segment lost 0 bases and the V segment lost 7 bases, leaving 9 bases of the junction unmatched. The CDR3 reads CASGRQGIYQETQYF. The CDR3 nucleotides read TGTGCCAGCGGCAGACAGGGTATCTACCAAGAGACCCAGTACTTC.

This clonotype was detected ten times or more. V and J are TRBV9 and TRBJ1-4, with no clear D. CDR3 length: 14 residues. Germline CDR1 SGDLS, CDR2 YYNGEE. Trimming stripped 4 bases from V and 2 bases from J, with 9 bases between. CDR3 in amino acids: CASSPGGTNEKLFF. DNA of the CDR3: TGTGCCAGCAGCCCCGGAGGCACTAATGAAAAACTGTTTTTT.

This chain connects TRBV7-8 to TRBJ1-2, with D possibly being TRBD1 (6 bases). V dropped 1 base and J dropped 3 bases, with 15 bases sitting between them. The CDR3 sequence is 16 residues long. The germline gives CDR1 SGHVS, CDR2 FQNEAQ. The CDR3 DNA follows: TGTGCCAGCAGCTTAGGGCAGGGGCTCCATTACTATGGCTACACCTTC. Translation gives CASSLGQGLHYYGYTF.

V is TRBV20-1 and J is TRBJ2-7; 9 positions match TRBD2. The length of the CDR3 is 15 residues. J gave up 2 bases and V 5 bases, and 10 bases lay outside the gene matches. CDR1 is DFQATT and CDR2 is SNEGSKA in the germline V gene (reference sequence). CDR3 amino acids: CSAYDPSGKTYEQYF. CDR3 in DNA: TGCAGTGCTTATGACCCTAGCGGGAAGACCTACGAGCAGTACTTC.

This clonotype appeared many times. As DNA, the CDR3 is TGTGCCAGCAGCTCAAGTACAGGGGAAGGGGATGGCTACACCTTC. Translation gives CASSSSTGEGDGYTF. The chain employs TRBV7-9 and TRBJ1-2, with TRBD1 identical over 7 bases. Germline CDR1 and CDR2: SEHNR and FQNEAQ (reference sequence). V trimming: 4 bases; J trimming: 6 bases; junction bases outside the gene matches: 11. The CDR3 covers 15 residues.

V is TRBV19 and J is TRBJ1-2, with D uncertain. Germline-derived CDR1 and CDR2 are LNHDA and SQIVND (reference sequence). CDR3 size: 15 residues. Trimming removed 0 bases at V and 4 bases at J, with 12 bases between. CDR3 DNA: TGTGCCAGTAGTATAGATCGCTGGGCCCTCTATGGCTACACCTTC. Its translation: CASSIDRWALYGYTF.